This T cell receptor (beta chain) was profiled in a study of PD-1 blockade in classical Hodgkin lymphoma. Study-level results: Complete responders entered with baseline diversity on par with newly diagnosed patients, the results showed. It was CD4+ TCR diversity, not CD8+, that rose significantly by C4D1. Nothing has yet pinned down what causes the repertoire differences, possibly disease activity or prior therapy.

Following autologous stem cell transplantation, relapse occurred in every patient, and exposure to brentuximab vedotin varied. Losses at the gene ends were 5 bases for V and 8 bases for J; bases not matched to a gene: 2. This CDR3 region has 13 residues. CDR1 KGHSH and CDR2 LQKENI come from the germline V gene. About this clone itself: What it binds is not known.

TCRdb's copy holds only in-frame clones and misses some; the assay was immunoSEQ multiplex PCR. The sample has roughly 20,000 clones, 70% to 90% seen once; the top ten hold around 13%. This sequence was found in a human donor with classical Hodgkin lymphoma. The chain recombines TRBV18 with TRBJ1-6; 8 bases are shared with TRBD1. The material sequenced was peripheral blood mononuclear cells (PBMCs), taken before the second cycle of nivolumab. CDR3 residues: CASSTTGDSPLHF. CDR3 nucleotides: TGTGCCAGCTCAACGACAGGGGATTCACCCCTCCACTTT.